This TCR beta chain was sequenced in a study of human T cells and chemical hapten exposure (TCRdb year 2021). Looking at the study overall: For sensitization, 2% DPC in acetone was applied to an approximately 2 cm by approximately 2 cm area of upper inner arm skin. Alopecia areata with under or over 50% scalp involvement, alopecia totalis and alopecia universalis were represented in the patient cohort, which was mostly female. Libraries were pooled for sequencing, and per-sample TCR yields varied mainly because of small differences in library volumes within the pool. Patch tests used Finn chambers with 0.01% DPC on the upper back, scored after 6 days by International Contact Dermatitis Research Group standards. This study followed changes in the peripheral blood TCR repertoire in vivo during primary and secondary sensitization of alopecia patients to the hapten diphenylcyclopropenone (DPC). About 29 alopecia patients gave blood for TCR sequencing at one to four time points (pre-sensitization, 2, 6 and 24 weeks). Throughout the study period of 20 to 25 weeks, patients also received therapeutic DPC doses to the scalp every week. Blood was sampled from patients pre-sensitization (week 0) and at 2, 6 and about 24 weeks after DPC sensitization. Findings and caveats that apply to the study as a whole: Compared with pre-sensitization or healthy control sets, expanded TCRs formed significantly more large CDR3 similarity clusters, which is consistent with antigen-driven responses. A positive correlation was found between the number of PT1 expanded TCRs and patch test score, with significance reached at thresholds 8, 16 and 32 but not 4. Because every patient had alopecia, a presumed autoimmune disease, the patients' immune response might differ from that of healthy individuals. The number of TCRs above 1 in 1000 frequency did not change with DPC sensitization; there was no evidence of global repertoire structure alterations. After repeated subsampling, the strength of the expansion versus patch-test correlation and the threshold at which it became significant changed.

The CDR3 holds 15 amino acids from the cysteine to the phenylalanine. Solely the CDR3 DNA is kept, with 45 bases framed from the first base. V is trimmed back by 6 bases and J by 7 bases, and the junction contains 9 bases that no gene match accounts for. Sequences MDHEN (CDR1) and SYDVKM (CDR2) are obtained from the germline V gene. This clonotype was observed a handful of times. What antigen it recognizes has not been identified. No much larger clone is present one base from it, and per-base qualities are unavailable. Libraries were prepared through RACE. Sequenced on a NextSeq 500. Library preparation attached unique molecular identifiers to individual cDNA molecules for quantitative, reproducible TCR counting. From each blood RNA sample, both TCR alpha and TCR beta chains were sequenced. The authors' analysis ran thus. Samples had a median of approximately 96,000 TCRs, with a range from roughly 20,000 to 700,000. The Decombinator software suite was used to annotate the V, J and CDR3 of the TCR reads. For the PS versus PT1 abundance plots, all samples were subsampled to the same number of TCRs (28,000). TCRs were defined as expanded if absent before sensitization and observed at least eight times at the 2-week time point. TCRdb trimmed public reads at Q25 via fastp, called clones via MiXCR and kept in-frame beta chains. Merged by CDR3 protein, the rows form single entries marked with the most common genes and DNA. The V and J calls here are based on TCRdb, not the publication. Here the sample has some 64,000 distinct CDR3 sequences; 9.5% to 11% occur a single time. The top ten clonotypes cover 2% to 3% of the sample.

The label giving this sample's time point can be read as: patch test 3, about 24 weeks after DPC sensitization. This sample's treatment or condition label indicates: therapeutic diphenylcyclopropenone sensitization with weekly scalp DPC. At each patch-test visit, blood was drawn before the patch test was applied. Eligible patients were aged 18 to 70, diagnosed with alopecia, deemed suitable for DPC therapy, and excluded if pregnant. Unfractionated whole blood was collected in Tempus Blood RNA tubes, and total RNA was extracted from that blood. The chain is made from TRBV28 and TRBJ2-7; the central 13 bases match TRBD2. The sequence was obtained from a woman in her 30s with alopecia areata. Some clones in this sample may be carry-over from other donors' samples. This sample comprised whole blood, obtained in connection with sensitization to the hapten diphenylcyclopropenone (DPC). The CDR3: CASSIRTSGRGEQYF. The nucleotide sequence is TGTGCCAGCAGCATCAGGACTAGCGGGAGAGGGGAGCAGTACTTC.